The rows below give T cell receptor beta chains drawn from one sample of a study of technical replicates of blood from several donors. The table came from immunoSEQ multiplex PCR; TCRdb's copy has only in-frame clones and leaves some out. Seen here are tens of thousands of clones, roughly 96% observed once, and the top ten hold 0.31%. The sequenced sample consisted of T cells isolated from PBMCs. The receptor source for this set is a human donor in good health. The CDR3 runs from the conserved cysteine through the conserved F or W. Each record gives: V gene, J gene, CDR3 protein.

>TRBV27|TRBJ1-5
CASSLSRNGQPQHF
>TRBV2|TRBJ2-1
CASSEGMLAWGEQFF
>TRBV13|TRBJ2-7
CASSSSVGAGGWREQYF
>TRBV6-5|TRBJ2-1
CASSYSSAGGNNEQFF
>TRBV11-2|TRBJ2-2
CASSLFQGANTGELFF
>TRBV7-3|TRBJ1-2
CASSLGVDYGYTF
>TRBV10-3|TRBJ2-5
CAISIAGGPETQYF
>TRBV5-5|TRBJ2-5
CASSYGTYQGETQYF
>TRBV11-3|TRBJ1-5
CASSRFGTRPRSNQPQHF
>TRBV27|TRBJ1-1
CASSTTVNTEAFF
>TRBV28|TRBJ2-7
CASSFRDRGDEQYF
>TRBV19|TRBJ1-1
CASSHAGTEAFF
>TRBV4-3|TRBJ1-1
CASSQVTGVNTEAFF
>TRBV7-9|TRBJ1-5
CASSLEQGLGNQPQHF
>TRBV7-9|TRBJ1-2
CASSLEGLGNYGYTF
>TRBV11-2|TRBJ1-2
CASSLKGTGTDNFYTF
>TRBV5-6|TRBJ2-5
CASSVGRQETQYF
>TRBV29-1|TRBJ1-5
CSVETEANQPQHF
>TRBV4-3|TRBJ1-1
CASSQDLRTEAFF
>TRBV27|TRBJ2-5
CASSLDRGRTQYF
>TRBV6-6|TRBJ2-7
CASSYSTGDPSYEQYF
>TRBV5-1|TRBJ2-3
CASSQVLSSDTQYF
>TRBV9|TRBJ2-1
CASSVGTSGTYYNEQFF
>TRBV7-3|TRBJ2-1
CASSFGLFEVSYNEQFF
>TRBV11-2|TRBJ2-2
CASIDLMTGRNTGELFF